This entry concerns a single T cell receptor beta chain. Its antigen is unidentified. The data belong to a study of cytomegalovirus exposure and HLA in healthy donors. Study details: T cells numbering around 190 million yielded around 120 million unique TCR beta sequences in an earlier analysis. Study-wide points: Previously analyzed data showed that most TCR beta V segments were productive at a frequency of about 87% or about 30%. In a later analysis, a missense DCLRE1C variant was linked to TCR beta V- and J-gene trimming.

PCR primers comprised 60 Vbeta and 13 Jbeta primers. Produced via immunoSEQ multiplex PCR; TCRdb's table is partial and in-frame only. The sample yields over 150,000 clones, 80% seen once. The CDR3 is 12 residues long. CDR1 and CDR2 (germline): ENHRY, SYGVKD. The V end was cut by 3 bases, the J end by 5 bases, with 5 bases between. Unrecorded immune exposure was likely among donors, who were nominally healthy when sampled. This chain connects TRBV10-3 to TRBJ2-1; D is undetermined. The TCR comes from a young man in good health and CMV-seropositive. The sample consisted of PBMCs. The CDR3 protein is CAISDRDNEQFF. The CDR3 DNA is TGTGCCATCAGTGATCGTGACAATGAGCAGTTCTTC.